These 24 T cell receptor beta chains were sequenced from one sample in a study of blood T cell repertoires in COVID-19. Clones were sequenced by immunoSEQ multiplex PCR, and TCRdb holds only the in-frame ones, with some missing. The sample holds 100,000 to 120,000 clones, approximately 80% seen once. The sample consisted of peripheral blood. The receptors come from a woman older than 75 with acute or convalescent COVID-19.

The chain has TRBV7-2 and TRBJ2-2; maybe TRBD1 (5 bases). CDR1 and CDR2 (germline): SGHTA, FQGNSA. This CDR3 has 16 amino acids. V was trimmed by 8 bases and J by 4 bases, leaving 20 bases between them. The CDR3 here is CASVPQGRGTTGELFF. CDR3 bases: TGTGCCAGCGTACCCCAAGGAAGGGGAACCACCGGGGAGCTGTTTTTT. Filled out from reference TRBV7-2 and TRBJ2-2, the complete variable domain reads GAGVSQSPSNKVTEKGKDVELRCDPISGHTALYWYRQSLGQGLEFLIYFQGNSAPDKSGLPSDRFSAERTGGSVSTLTIQRTQQEDSAVYLCASVPQGRGTTGELFFGEGSRLTVL.

The V gene is TRBV6-4, the J gene TRBJ2-1; TRBD1 is a possible D gene (6 bases). V lost 6 bases and J lost 7, with 19 bases in between. This CDR3 spans 15 amino acids. The germline gives CDR1 MRHNA, CDR2 SNTAGT. CDR3 nucleotide sequence: TGTGCCAGCAGACCACAGGGATCCGGTAGGAATGAGCAGTTCTTC. It translates to CASRPQGSGRNEQFF.

This chain connects TRBV24-1 to TRBJ2-3, with D perhaps matching TRBD2 (6 bases). Trimming removed 4 bases at V and 3 bases at J, with 10 bases between. Looked up from germline, CDR1 is KGHDR and CDR2 is SFDVKD. The length of the CDR3 is 14 residues. The CDR3 DNA follows: TGTGCCACCAGTGACGGGGGAGGAACAGATACGCAGTATTTT. Translated, it gives CATSDGGGTDTQYF.

V usage is TRBV6-5 and J usage is TRBJ2-1, with D possibly being TRBD2 (7 bases). Germline V CDR1 and CDR2: MNHEY, SVGAGI. The V end was cut by 8 bases, the J end by 7 bases, with 15 bases between. This CDR3 spans 13 amino acids. Here the CDR3 DNA reads TGTGCCAGCTCCTGGGGGGGGCCGAATGAGCAGTTCTTC. Translation gives CASSWGGPNEQFF.

As regards this clone: A read error is possible here, since a much larger clone lies one base away. This rearrangement joins TRBV7-9 to TRBJ2-1; possible D gene TRBD2, 5 bases. CDR3 size: 13 residues. V gave up 7 bases and J gave up 0 bases, with 7 bases separating them. CDR1 is SEHNR, CDR2 FQNEAQ, per germline (reference sequence). The CDR3: CASTRDSYNEQFF. In DNA, the CDR3 is TGTGCCAGCACCCGGGACTCCTACAATGAGCAGTTCTTC.

The J gene is TRBJ1-3, the V gene TRBV12-5, with a possible D match to TRBD1 (5 bases). The V end was cut by 5 bases, the J end by 2 bases, with 10 bases between. This CDR3 is built from 14 residues. Germline V gene lookup returns CDR1 LGHNT and CDR2 FRNRAP. CDR3 nucleotides: TGTGCTAGTGGTCTGGGGCTCGCTGGAAACACCATATATTTT. This gives the protein CASGLGLAGNTIYF.

This chain links TRBV5-1 with TRBJ2-2; 7 bases agree with TRBD1. Germline trimming cut 0 bases from V and 1 base from J; bases unmatched to any gene: 6. The germline CDR1 and CDR2 sequences are SGHRS and YFSETQ. The CDR3 contains 17 residues. The CDR3 DNA is TGCGCCAGCAGCTTGGCCCCGACAGGGTTGAACACCGGGGAGCTGTTTTTT. Translated, it gives CASSLAPTGLNTGELFF. Full variable domain (missing parts from reference TRBV5-1 and TRBJ2-2): KAGVTQTPRYLIKTRGQQVTLSCSPISGHRSVSWYQQTPGQGLQFLFEYFSETQRNKGNFPGRFSGRQFSNSRSEMNVSTLELGDSALYLCASSLAPTGLNTGELFFGEGSRLTVL.

The chain is built from TRBV7-8 and TRBJ2-1; 8 nucleotides align to TRBD2. The CDR3 extends over 15 amino acids. V dropped 3 bases and J dropped 8; count of bases not matched to a gene: 9. The germline V gene encodes CDR1 SGHVS and CDR2 FQNEAQ. The CDR3 sequence: CASSFGVAGGYEQFF. The DNA of the CDR3 is TGTGCCAGCAGCTTCGGAGTGGCGGGAGGCTATGAGCAGTTCTTC.

J is TRBJ2-7 and V is TRBV6-1; maybe TRBD1 (6 bases). CDR1 and CDR2 from the germline V gene are MNHNS and SASEGT. V lost 2 bases and J lost 3, with 11 bases in between. CDR3 length: 14 residues. The CDR3 is CASSENRDIYEQYF. The CDR3 DNA reads TGTGCCAGCAGTGAAAACCGGGACATCTACGAGCAGTACTTC.

The chain has TRBV9 and TRBJ2-7; TRBD2 is a possible D gene (5 bases). The CDR3 contains 14 residues. Per the germline V gene, CDR1 is SGDLS and CDR2 is YYNGEE. Trimming left V 0 bases short and J 5 bases short, with 12 bases between. The CDR3: CASSVEKRWNEQYF. The CDR3 DNA reads as TGTGCCAGCAGCGTAGAGAAGCGGTGGAACGAGCAGTACTTC.

The gene calls are TRBV7-2 and TRBJ2-2, with 7 bases that match TRBD2. The CDR3 is made up of 14 amino acids. The V gene end was trimmed by 1 base and the J gene end by 6 bases; junction bases not matched to a gene: 2. Germline CDR1 and CDR2: SGHTA and FQGNSA. The CDR3 DNA reads TGTGCCAGCAGCTTAGGACTAGCTCCCGGGGAGCTGTTTTTT. Amino acids: CASSLGLAPGELFF.

V and J are TRBV12-5 and TRBJ2-2; tentatively, D is TRBD2 (5 bases). Germline assignment: CDR1 LGHNT and CDR2 FRNRAP. Trimming shortened V by 1 base and J by 4 bases, and 16 bases separated the two germline ends. The CDR3 sequence is 17 residues long. CDR3: CASGLDGWGAGTGELFF. The CDR3 DNA follows: TGTGCTAGTGGTTTGGACGGGTGGGGTGCGGGCACCGGGGAGCTGTTTTTT.

V is TRBV11-2 and J is TRBJ1-6, with D possibly being TRBD1 (5 bases). This CDR3 spans 15 amino acids. V was pared by 2 bases and J by 6 bases, with 11 bases between. Germline V gene lookup returns CDR1 SGHAT and CDR2 FQNNGV. DNA of the CDR3: TGTGCCAGCAGCTTAAGCCCGACAGCTAATTCACCCCTCCACTTT. As protein: CASSLSPTANSPLHF.

The count of this clone is one. This chain connects TRBV15 to TRBJ2-7; 12 positions match TRBD1. The length of the CDR3 is 18 residues. Germline V gene lookup returns CDR1 LNHNV and CDR2 YYDKDF (reference sequence). Trimming at V came to 3 bases and at J to 1 base, leaving 10 bases not matched to a gene. The CDR3 reads CATSSDRDRGLESYEQYV. The CDR3 nucleotides are TGTGCCACCAGCAGTGACCGGGACAGGGGGCTAGAGTCCTACGAGCAGTACGTC.

The gene calls are TRBV2 and TRBJ2-4; D ambiguous. CDR3 length equals 14 residues. Germline V gene data show CDR1 as SNHLY and CDR2 as FYNNEI. The V gene lost 0 bases and the J gene lost 3 bases, with 6 bases spanning the gap. The CDR3 nucleotides are TGTGCCAGCAGTGAAGCGAGTGACAAAAACATTCAGTACTTC. Translated, it gives CASSEASDKNIQYF.

This chain joins TRBV18 and TRBJ2-7; D remains ambiguous. This CDR3 has 16 amino acids. Trimming stripped 3 bases from V and 1 base from J, with 16 bases between. The germline CDR1 and CDR2 sequences are KGHSH and LQKENI. The CDR3 DNA sequence: TGTGCCAGCTCACCCCCGGCCCCGGGTTTATCCTACGAGCAGTACTTC. This sequence encodes CASSPPAPGLSYEQYF.

CDR3 nucleotide sequence: TGTGCCAGCAGCTTGTACGTGAGCTCTGGGGCCAACGTCCTGACTTTC. As protein: CASSLYVSSGANVLTF. The chain joins TRBV5-4 to TRBJ2-6, with D unresolved. The CDR3 has 16 amino acids. Per germline, CDR1 SGHNT and CDR2 YYREEE (reference sequence). V was cut by 1 base and J by 0 bases, with 8 bases left in between.

The gene calls are TRBV18 and TRBJ2-7, with 7 positions matching TRBD1. The V segment lost 4 bases and the J segment 7 bases; nucleotides outside the gene matches: 10. CDR3 length equals 14 residues. Germline CDR1 reads KGHSH; CDR2 reads LQKENI. The CDR3 here is CASSLVQGLEEQYV. In DNA form, the CDR3 reads TGTGCCAGCTCACTCGTACAGGGGTTGGAAGAGCAGTACGTC.

This clone came up once. Here the CDR3 reads CATSETGGEEGYTF. CDR3 coding DNA: TGTGCCACCAGTGAAACAGGGGGCGAGGAGGGCTACACCTTC. The chain is built from TRBV24-1 and TRBJ1-2, with 9 nucleotides matching TRBD1. Germline trimming cut 4 bases from V and 8 bases from J; bases unmatched to any gene: 7. This CDR3 region has 14 residues. The germline gives CDR1 KGHDR, CDR2 SFDVKD.

The V gene is TRBV12-3 or TRBV12-4, the J gene TRBJ2-3; 8 positions match TRBD2. With 8 bases clipped from V and 5 bases from J, the junction kept 0 bases outside the gene matches. This CDR3 comprises 11 residues. The CDR3 nucleotides are TGTGCCAGCCGGGGGGGAGATACGCAGTATTTT. This encodes CASRGGDTQYF.

This clone was observed a few times. The chain joins TRBV11-2 to TRBJ2-3; 10 nucleotides align to TRBD1. This CDR3 is built from 15 residues. V lost 6 bases and J lost 5; bases outside the gene matches: 8. Germline values: CDR1 SGHAT, CDR2 FQNNGV. In nucleotides, the CDR3 is TGTGCCAGCAGTAAGACAGGGGGCTCGGGAGATACGCAGTATTTT. Its translation is CASSKTGGSGDTQYF.

The chain links TRBV18 to TRBJ2-1, with D maybe TRBD2 (6 bases). Germline values: CDR1 KGHSH, CDR2 LQKENI. V was cut by 6 bases and J by 7 bases, with 19 bases left in between. The CDR3 contains 15 residues. The DNA of the CDR3 is TGTGCCAGCTCTCCCGGGACTGGTTCTAAGAATGAGCAGTTCTTC. Amino acid sequence: CASSPGTGSKNEQFF. The whole variable domain, remainder taken from reference TRBV18 and TRBJ2-1, is NAGVMQNPRHLVRRRGQEARLRCSPMKGHSHVYWYRQLPEEGLKFMVYLQKENIIDESGMPKERFSAEFPKEGPSILRIQQVVRGDSAAYFCASSPGTGSKNEQFFGPGTRLTVL.

The J gene is TRBJ2-1, the V gene TRBV11-2; tentatively, D is TRBD2 (5 bases). V gave up 4 bases and J gave up 9 bases, with 7 bases separating them. The CDR3 has 11 amino acids. Germline V CDR1 and CDR2: SGHAT, FQNNGV. CDR3 nucleotides: TGTGCCAGCAGCTGGAGCGGTGAGCAGTTCTTC. As protein: CASSWSGEQFF.

This clone was detected once. The chain carries TRBV11-2 and TRBJ2-5, with D unclear. CDR3 size: 14 residues. Germline CDR1 and CDR2: SGHAT and FQNNGV. V shed 1 base and J shed 7 bases, with 13 bases lying between them. The CDR3 nucleotides read TGTGCCAGCAGCTTAGCGGAGTCCCGGCGGACCCAGTACTTC. Translation: CASSLAESRRTQYF.